This record looks at one TCR beta chain sequence and its context. This clone showed up just once. Its cognate antigen has yet to be identified. Within one base of it there is no much larger clone, and no base qualities were kept. The data originate from a study of blood T cell repertoires in COVID-19 (dated by TCRdb to about 2020). For context, the study as a whole: Samples from collaborators originated in the United States, Italy and Spain and spanned both the acute and convalescent phases of COVID-19. Deeply sampled blood TCRbeta repertoires from subjects exposed to, actively infected with, or recovered from COVID-19 were included in the dataset. The material from the prospective study consisted of cDNA or gDNA derived from T cells, B-cell-depleted T cells, or PBMCs. The samples were drawn from two sources: the first 160 participants of the ongoing ImmuneRACE study, and over 1,000 subjects contributed by 6 global collaborators. Nearly every sample came with metadata listing a de-identified subject ID, COVID-19 status, age in years and sex. Where HLA class I and class II types were available, the types were taken from metadata supplied by the sample provider, not from assay-based typing. The repertoires were made available in a free public database intended to serve as a resource for research on the immune response to SARS-CoV-2.

Participants in the prospective study were aged roughly 18 to 89 years, lived in about two dozen United States geographic areas, and enrolled through a virtual design. Cohort assignment in the prospective study relied on participant-reported clinical history from a screening survey and a study questionnaire. Exposed participants were defined as having been in contact with someone with a PCR-confirmed or clinician-diagnosed COVID-19 case within 2 weeks of study entry. In the prospective study, whole blood, serum and a nasopharyngeal or oropharyngeal swab were collected from each participant by mobile phlebotomists. Additional blood draws and questionnaires over an approximately two-month period could optionally be provided by prospective study participants. Prospective study blood samples were shipped either frozen or at room temperature before DNA extraction. The germline V gene encodes CDR1 MNHEY and CDR2 SVGAGI. The CDR3 starts with the cysteine, ends with the phenylalanine, and has 15 residues. Only CDR3 DNA is held: 45 bases, read in frame from base 1. Between the V and J ends, shortened by 3 bases and 8 bases respectively, the junction contains 14 bases.

Overall results and qualifications from the work: The amount of clinical and demographic metadata varied by source and participant and was provided uncurated.

The immunoSEQ Assay, a bias-controlled multiplex PCR, was used to amplify TCRbeta CDR3 regions from genomic DNA. On the study's bioinformatics: The number of nucleated cells in each sample was estimated from the amplification of reference gene primers within the assay. To quantify the absolute abundance of each unique TCRbeta CDR3 rearrangement, sequence reads were collapsed and filtered. For each sample, productive Simpson clonality was calculated as the square root of Simpson's diversity index across productive rearrangements. Here the immuneACCESS table is served through TCRdb, limited to in-frame sequences with V and J called. Missing clones are a known gap in these copies; in checked studies unresolved V genes cover under half, and the rest lacks a known reason. V and J calls and clone size are as listed in that table; D and trimming were resolved from the DNA. The sample contains about 430,000 clones, nearly 90% of them found a single time. The ten largest clonotypes hold approximately 1.5% of the sample.

The chain is encoded by TRBV6-5 joined to TRBJ1-6; the D gene is perhaps TRBD1, from 6 matching bases. Material: PBMCs or T cells enriched from blood (not recorded which). The TCR was taken from a young woman who had been exposed to COVID-19. The CDR3 region has the sequence CASSYQGPRDSPLHF. The DNA reads as follows: TGTGCCAGCAGTTATCAGGGGCCGCGGGATTCACCCCTCCACTTT.